Below are 13 T cell receptor beta chains sequenced from a single sample in a study of CD8+CD57+ T cells in acquired aplastic anemia. Genomic DNA acted as the template from which TCR beta VDJ combination and CDR3 sequence profiling were carried out. Via MiXCR, TCRdb re-called the reads, giving one row per CDR3 protein. The data contain about 210,000 distinct CDR3 sequences, around 63% of them singletons. The sample taken for sequencing was sorted CD4+, CD8+, or CD8+CD57+ T cells (not recorded which) from PBMCs. These TCRs come from a human donor in good health.

This clonotype appeared a few times. CDR3 sequence reads: CASSPQGAWGNTEAFF. The CDR3, as DNA: TGTGCCAGCAGTCCGCAGGGGGCATGGGGGAACACTGAAGCTTTCTTT. The chain joins TRBV28 to TRBJ1-1; 8 nucleotides agree with TRBD1. The CDR3 length is 16 residues. The germline CDR1 and CDR2 sequences are MDHEN and SYDVKM. The V gene end was trimmed by 5 bases and the J gene end by 1 base; junction bases not matched to a gene: 9. Full variable domain (outside the CDR3, taken from reference TRBV28 and TRBJ1-1): DVKVTQSSRYLVKRTGEKVFLECVQDMDHENMFWYRQDPGLGLRLIYFSYDVKMKEKGDIPEGYSVSREKKERFSLILESASTNQTSMYLCASSPQGAWGNTEAFFGQGTRLTVV.

Of note for this clonotype: A read error is possible here, since a much larger clone lies one base away. The V and J genes are TRBV5-6 and TRBJ2-1; TRBD2 agrees at 9 bases. V trimming: 3 bases; J trimming: 4 bases; junction bases outside the gene matches: 5. The CDR3 extends over 15 amino acids. Germline-derived CDR1 and CDR2 are SGHDT and YYEEEE. This CDR3 is CASSWVTSGYNEQFF. CDR3 in DNA: TGTGCCAGCAGCTGGGTGACTAGCGGATACAATGAGCAGTTCTTC.

This clonotype was seen repeatedly, ten times or more. This chain connects TRBV4-1 to TRBJ1-2, with D uncertain. CDR1 and CDR2 from the germline V gene are MGHRA and YSYEKL. V lost 0 bases and J 7 bases, leaving 12 bases between the germline ends. The CDR3 extends over 14 amino acids. The CDR3 is CASSQELRGFGYTF. The CDR3 bases are TGCGCCAGCAGCCAAGAGCTCAGAGGTTTTGGCTACACCTTC.

There are a few counts of this clonotype. This chain uses TRBV2 with TRBJ2-3; tentatively, D is TRBD2 (7 bases). Deletions cut 6 bases from V and 8 bases from J, with 21 bases between. The CDR3 covers 15 residues. Germline CDR1 reads SNHLY; CDR2 reads FYNNEI. The DNA of the CDR3 is TGTGCCAGCAGAAGGACACAGGGAGGGGGGGGTACGCAGTATTTT. Translating it yields CASRRTQGGGGTQYF.

With respect to this clonotype: One end of the junction does not line up with germline, which may come from a read error. The chain has TRBV7-6 and TRBJ1-1, with TRBD1 matching over 7 bases. This CDR3 region has 13 residues. Germline V CDR1 and CDR2: SGHVS, FNYEAQ. The CDR3: CASSPTIRTGAFF. The CDR3 DNA reads TGCGCCAGCAGCCCCACTATCAGGACAGGAGCTTTCTTT.

Here the CDR3 DNA reads TGTGCCAGCAGCCTCGGGACAGGGGGGGGAGGGGCAGATACGCAGTATTTT. Residues: CASSLGTGGGGADTQYF. The chain recombines TRBV7-8 with TRBJ2-3; 11 bases are shared with TRBD1. CDR3 size: 17 residues. The J segment lost 4 bases and the V segment lost 5 bases, leaving 11 bases of the junction unmatched. Germline CDR1 reads SGHVS; CDR2 reads FQNEAQ.

The count of this clonotype is one. The V and J genes are TRBV24-1 and TRBJ2-5, with 7 bases identical to TRBD1. V shed 5 bases, J shed 4 bases, and the junction held 3 bases outside the gene matches. Germline CDR1 is KGHDR and CDR2 is SFDVKD. This CDR3 has 13 amino acids. The CDR3 spells CATSAGGSETQYF. The CDR3 coding sequence is TGTGCCACCAGTGCAGGGGGTTCAGAGACCCAGTACTTC.

The V call is TRBV19, the J call TRBJ2-1; no definite D call. Germline CDR1 LNHDA, CDR2 SQIVND (reference sequence). This CDR3 has 18 amino acids. V lost 3 bases, J lost 0 bases, and 18 bases lay in between. The DNA for the CDR3 is TGTGCCAGTAGTATGAGCAGCAACAGCAAGAGCTCCTACAATGAGCAGTTCTTC. Protein: CASSMSSNSKSSYNEQFF.

This clonotype has a handful of counts. V is TRBV7-9 and J is TRBJ2-1, with TRBD2 matching over 7 bases. Losses at the gene ends were 1 base for V and 10 bases for J; bases not matched to a gene: 1. CDR3 length: 12 residues. Germline V gene data show CDR1 as SEHNR and CDR2 as FQNEAQ (reference sequence). CDR3 loop: CASSLEAGEQFF. CDR3 nucleotide sequence: TGTGCCAGCAGCTTAGAAGCGGGGGAGCAGTTCTTC.

The J gene is TRBJ2-7, the V gene TRBV19, with D perhaps being TRBD1 or TRBD2 (5 bases each). This CDR3 has 13 amino acids. Per the germline V gene, CDR1 is LNHDA and CDR2 is SQIVND (reference sequence). The germline V and J ends were trimmed by 3 bases and 2 bases, with 8 bases remaining between them. CDR3 in amino acids: CASSIRDAYEQYF. The CDR3 bases are TGTGCCAGTAGTATCCGGGACGCCTACGAGCAGTACTTC.

The chain couples TRBV2 to TRBJ2-2; 7 nucleotides align to TRBD2. V lost 2 bases and J lost 3; bases outside the gene matches: 3. There are 15 residues in the CDR3. The germline V gene has CDR1 SNHLY and CDR2 FYNNEI. CDR3 in DNA: TGTGCCAGCAGTGAAATGCGGGGGTACACCGGGGAGCTGTTTTTT. Its translation: CASSEMRGYTGELFF.

In regard to this clonotype: A read error may account for a junction end that differs from germline. This rearrangement joins TRBV10-3 to TRBJ2-5, with 10 bases that match TRBD1. The CDR3 sequence is 13 residues long. Looked up from germline, CDR1 is ENHRY and CDR2 is SYGVKD. The CDR3 nucleotides read TGTGCCATCAGGGGGACAGGGGAAGAGACCCGGTACTTC. Translation: CAIRGTGEETRYF.

As for this clonotype: One junction end disagrees with the germline gene, perhaps due to a read error. J is TRBJ2-2 and V is TRBV7-3, with 11 bases matching TRBD2. The CDR3 consists of 16 residues. The germline gives CDR1 SGHTA, CDR2 FQGTGA. In nucleotides, the CDR3 is TGTGCCAGCAGCTCCCCTAGCGGGGGGAACACCGGGGAGCTGTTATTT. Translating it yields CASSSPSGGNTGELLF.